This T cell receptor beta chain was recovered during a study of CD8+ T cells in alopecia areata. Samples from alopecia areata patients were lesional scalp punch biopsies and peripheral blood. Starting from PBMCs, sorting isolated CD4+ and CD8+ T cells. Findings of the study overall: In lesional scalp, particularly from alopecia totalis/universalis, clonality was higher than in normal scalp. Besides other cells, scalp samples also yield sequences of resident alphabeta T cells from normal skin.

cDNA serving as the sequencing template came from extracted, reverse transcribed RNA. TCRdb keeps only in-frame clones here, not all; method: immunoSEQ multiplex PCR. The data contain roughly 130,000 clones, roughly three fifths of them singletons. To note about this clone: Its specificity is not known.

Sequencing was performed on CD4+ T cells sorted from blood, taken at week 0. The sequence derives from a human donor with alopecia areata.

CDR3 sequence reads: CASSAGLDPIYEQYF. The CDR3 bases are TGTGCCAGCAGCGCGGGACTAGATCCAATATACGAGCAGTACTTC. The chain joins TRBV7-2 to TRBJ2-7; TRBD2 matches at 8 bases. The CDR3 loop spans 15 amino acids. The trim removed 5 bases at V and 4 bases at J, leaving 10 bases unmatched. In germline, CDR1 is SGHTA, CDR2 FQGNSA.